The TCR beta chain under discussion was sequenced for a study of OX40 agonist ivuxolimab in advanced cancers. Study-wide background: Patients took ivuxolimab, an agonistic anti-OX40 (CD134) antibody. Treatment received earlier with anti-PD-1, anti-PD-L1 or anti-CTLA-4 agents was allowed, and more than 30% had some.

A word on this clone: Its specificity is not known.

Sequencing used immunoSEQ multiplex PCR; TCRdb keeps in-frame clones, though not all of them. The sample holds approximately 50,000 clones, 84% seen once. Trimming cost V 6 bases and J 0 bases, with 10 bases left between them. The CDR3 length is 14 residues. CDR1 is KGHSH and CDR2 is LQKENI in the germline V gene. General observations from the study: Clonal expansion by week 6 occurred in CD4+ and CD8+ blood T cells (at 0.1 to 3.0 mg/kg).

This receptor was obtained from an adult with an advanced solid tumor such as melanoma, head and neck, liver or kidney cancer. The V gene is TRBV18, the J gene TRBJ2-3; D remains unclear. Here the sequenced sample was CD4+ or CD8+ T cells sorted from blood, taken in a trial of the OX40 agonist ivuxolimab. CDR3 residues: CASSLDGSTDTQYF. Here the CDR3 DNA reads TGTGCCAGCTCCCTGGACGGAAGCACAGATACGCAGTATTTT.